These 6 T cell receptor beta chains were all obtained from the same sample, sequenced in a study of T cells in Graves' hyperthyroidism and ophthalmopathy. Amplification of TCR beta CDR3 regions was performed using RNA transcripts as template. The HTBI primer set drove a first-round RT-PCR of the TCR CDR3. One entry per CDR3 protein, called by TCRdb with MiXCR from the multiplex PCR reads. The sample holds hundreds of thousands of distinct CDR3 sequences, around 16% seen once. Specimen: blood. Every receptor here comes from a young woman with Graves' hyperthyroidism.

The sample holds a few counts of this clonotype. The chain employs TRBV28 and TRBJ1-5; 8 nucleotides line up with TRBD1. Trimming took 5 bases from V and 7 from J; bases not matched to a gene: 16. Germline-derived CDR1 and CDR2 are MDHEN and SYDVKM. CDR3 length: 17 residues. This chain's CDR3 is CASSPTVKDRDRQPQHF. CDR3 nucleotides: TGTGCCAGCAGTCCAACAGTGAAGGACAGGGATCGACAGCCCCAGCATTTT.

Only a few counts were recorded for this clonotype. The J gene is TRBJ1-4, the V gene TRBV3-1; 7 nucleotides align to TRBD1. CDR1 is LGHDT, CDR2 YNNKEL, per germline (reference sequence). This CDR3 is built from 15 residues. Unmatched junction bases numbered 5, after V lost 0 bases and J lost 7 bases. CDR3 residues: CASSQDQTGVEKLFF. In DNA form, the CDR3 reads TGTGCCAGCAGCCAAGATCAAACAGGGGTTGAAAAACTGTTTTTT. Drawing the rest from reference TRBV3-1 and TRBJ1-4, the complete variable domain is DTAVSQTPKYLVTQMGNDKSIKCEQNLGHDTMYWYKQDSKKFLKIMFSYNNKELIINETVPNRFSPKSPDKAHLNLHINSLELGDSAVYFCASSQDQTGVEKLFFGSGTQLSVL.

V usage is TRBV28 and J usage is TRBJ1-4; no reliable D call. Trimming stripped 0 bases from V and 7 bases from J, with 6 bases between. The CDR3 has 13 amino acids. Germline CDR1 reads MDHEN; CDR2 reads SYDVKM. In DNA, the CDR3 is TGTGCCAGCAGTTTATGGGTTGGTGAAAAACTGTTTTTT. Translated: CASSLWVGEKLFF.

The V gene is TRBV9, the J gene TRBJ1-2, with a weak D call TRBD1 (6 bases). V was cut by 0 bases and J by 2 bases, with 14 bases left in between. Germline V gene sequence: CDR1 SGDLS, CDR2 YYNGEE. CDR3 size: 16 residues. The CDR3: CASSVDRRGSNYGYTF. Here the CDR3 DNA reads TGTGCCAGCAGCGTAGATCGGAGGGGGTCCAACTATGGCTACACCTTC.

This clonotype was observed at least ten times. CDR3 nucleotides: TGTGCCAGCAGTGAATTAAGGCCAAACTACAATGAGCAGTTCTTC. Translating gives CASSELRPNYNEQFF. The chain links TRBV2 to TRBJ2-1; D gene ambiguous. The CDR3 spans 15 residues. The germline V gene encodes CDR1 SNHLY and CDR2 FYNNEI. V shed 2 bases and J shed 3 bases, with 11 bases lying between them. The whole variable domain, filled in from reference TRBV2 and TRBJ2-1, reads EPEVTQTPSHQVTQMGQEVILRCVPISNHLYFYWYRQILGQKVEFLVSFYNNEISEKSEIFDDQFSVERPDGSNFTLKIRSTKLEDSAMYFCASSELRPNYNEQFFGPGTRLTVL.

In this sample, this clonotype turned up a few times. The CDR3 DNA reads TGTGCCAGCTCACCTACCACCACGGGACAGTACGGGAAATATGGCTACACCTTC. Protein product: CASSPTTTGQYGKYGYTF. The gene calls are TRBV18 and TRBJ1-2; the match to TRBD1 covers 7 bases. CDR3 length equals 18 residues. J gave up 5 bases and V 3 bases, and 18 bases lay outside the gene matches. The germline CDR1 and CDR2 sequences are KGHSH and LQKENI. Full variable domain (remainder filled in from reference TRBV18 and TRBJ1-2): NAGVMQNPRHLVRRRGQEARLRCSPMKGHSHVYWYRQLPEEGLKFMVYLQKENIIDESGMPKERFSAEFPKEGPSILRIQQVVRGDSAAYFCASSPTTTGQYGKYGYTFGSGTRLTVV.